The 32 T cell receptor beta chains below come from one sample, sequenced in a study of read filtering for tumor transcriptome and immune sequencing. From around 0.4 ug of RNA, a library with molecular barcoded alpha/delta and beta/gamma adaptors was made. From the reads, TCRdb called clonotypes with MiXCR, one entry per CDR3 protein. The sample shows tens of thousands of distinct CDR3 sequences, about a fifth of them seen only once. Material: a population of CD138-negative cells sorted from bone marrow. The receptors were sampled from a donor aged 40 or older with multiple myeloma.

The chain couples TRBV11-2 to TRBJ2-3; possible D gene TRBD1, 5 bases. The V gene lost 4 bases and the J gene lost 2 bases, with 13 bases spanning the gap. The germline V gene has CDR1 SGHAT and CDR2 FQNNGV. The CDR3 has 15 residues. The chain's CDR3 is CASSSQGKPTDTQYF. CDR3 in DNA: TGTGCCAGCAGCTCCCAGGGAAAACCCACAGATACGCAGTATTTT.

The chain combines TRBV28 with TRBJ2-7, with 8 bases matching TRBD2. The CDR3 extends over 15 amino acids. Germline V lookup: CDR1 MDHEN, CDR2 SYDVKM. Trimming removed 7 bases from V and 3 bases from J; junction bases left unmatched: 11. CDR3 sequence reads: CASTPLAGGHYEQYF. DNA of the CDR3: TGTGCCAGCACTCCGCTGGCGGGGGGCCACTACGAGCAGTACTTC.

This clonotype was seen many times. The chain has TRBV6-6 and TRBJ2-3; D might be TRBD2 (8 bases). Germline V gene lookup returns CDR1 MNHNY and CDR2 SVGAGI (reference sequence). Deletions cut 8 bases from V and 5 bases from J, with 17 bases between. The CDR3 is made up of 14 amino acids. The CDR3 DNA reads TGTGCCAGCCGTCGGGGGGGGGACAGAGATACGCAGTATTTT. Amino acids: CASRRGGDRDTQYF.

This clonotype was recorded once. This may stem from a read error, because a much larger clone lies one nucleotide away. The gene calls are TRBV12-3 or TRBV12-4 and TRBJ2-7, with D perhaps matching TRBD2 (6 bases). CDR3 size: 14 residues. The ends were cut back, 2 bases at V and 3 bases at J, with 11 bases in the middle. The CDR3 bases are TGTGCCAGCAGTTTACTAGTGGGAGGCTACGAGCAGTACTTC. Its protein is CASSLLVGGYEQYF.

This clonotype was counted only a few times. In nucleotides, the CDR3 is TGCGCCAGCAGCCTACGACAGGGAAGCTCCTACGAGCAGTACTTC. Residues: CASSLRQGSSYEQYF. The chain couples TRBV5-1 to TRBJ2-7; 7 positions agree with TRBD1. Germline CDR1 and CDR2: SGHRS and YFSETQ. The length of the CDR3 is 15 residues. The ends lost 4 bases at V and 0 bases at J; junction bases unmatched: 7.

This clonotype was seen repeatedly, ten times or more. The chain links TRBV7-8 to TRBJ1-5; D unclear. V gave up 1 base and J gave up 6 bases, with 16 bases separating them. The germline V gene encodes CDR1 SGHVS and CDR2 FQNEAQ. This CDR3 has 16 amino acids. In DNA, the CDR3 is TGTGCCAGCAGCTTAGAGGCGGGGTACCGGGGTCAGCCCCAGCATTTT. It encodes CASSLEAGYRGQPQHF.

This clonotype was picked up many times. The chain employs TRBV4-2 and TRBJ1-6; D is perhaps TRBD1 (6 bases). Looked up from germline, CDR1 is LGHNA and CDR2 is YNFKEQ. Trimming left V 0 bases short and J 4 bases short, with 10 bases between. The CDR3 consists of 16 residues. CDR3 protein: CASSQERDNYNSPLHF. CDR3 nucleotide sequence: TGTGCCAGCAGCCAAGAAAGGGACAATTATAATTCACCCCTCCACTTT.

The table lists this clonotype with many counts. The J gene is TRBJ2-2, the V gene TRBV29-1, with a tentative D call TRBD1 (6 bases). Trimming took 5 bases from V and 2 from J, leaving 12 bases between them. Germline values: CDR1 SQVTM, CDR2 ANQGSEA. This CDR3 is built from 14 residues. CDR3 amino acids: CSVNRDTNTGELFF. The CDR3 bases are TGCAGCGTTAACCGGGACACAAACACCGGGGAGCTGTTTTTT.

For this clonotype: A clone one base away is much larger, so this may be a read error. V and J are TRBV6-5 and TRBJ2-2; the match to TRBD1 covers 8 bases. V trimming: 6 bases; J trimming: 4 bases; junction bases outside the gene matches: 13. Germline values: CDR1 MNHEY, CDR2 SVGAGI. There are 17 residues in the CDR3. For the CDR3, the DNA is TGTGCCAGCAGCCGAACAGGGGGAACTAGAGGCACCGGGGAGCTGTTTTTT. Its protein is CASSRTGGTRGTGELFF.

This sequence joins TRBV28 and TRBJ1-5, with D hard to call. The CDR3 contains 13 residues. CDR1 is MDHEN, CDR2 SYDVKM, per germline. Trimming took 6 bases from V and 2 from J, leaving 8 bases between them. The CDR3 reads CASSRRGNQPQHF. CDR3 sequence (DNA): TGTGCCAGCAGCCGCCGAGGCAATCAGCCCCAGCATTTT. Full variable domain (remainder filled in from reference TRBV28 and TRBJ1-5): DVKVTQSSRYLVKRTGEKVFLECVQDMDHENMFWYRQDPGLGLRLIYFSYDVKMKEKGDIPEGYSVSREKKERFSLILESASTNQTSMYLCASSRRGNQPQHFGDGTRLSIL.

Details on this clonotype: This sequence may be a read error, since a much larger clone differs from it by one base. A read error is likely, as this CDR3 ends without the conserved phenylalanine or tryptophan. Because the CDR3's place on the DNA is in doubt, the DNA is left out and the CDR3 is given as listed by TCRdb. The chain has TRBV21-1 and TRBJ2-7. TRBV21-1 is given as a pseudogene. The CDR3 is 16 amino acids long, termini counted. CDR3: CASSIRQPRSSYEQYC.

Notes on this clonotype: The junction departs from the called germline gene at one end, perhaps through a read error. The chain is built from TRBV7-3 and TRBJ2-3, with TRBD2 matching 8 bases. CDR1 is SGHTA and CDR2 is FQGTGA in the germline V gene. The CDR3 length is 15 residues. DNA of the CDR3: TGTGCCATCAGCGTGATAGCGGGGAGCACAGATACGCAGTATTTT. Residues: CAISVIAGSTDTQYF.

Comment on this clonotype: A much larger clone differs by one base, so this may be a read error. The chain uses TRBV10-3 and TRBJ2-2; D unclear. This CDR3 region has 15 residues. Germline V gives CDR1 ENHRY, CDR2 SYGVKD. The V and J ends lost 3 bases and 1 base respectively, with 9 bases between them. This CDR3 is CAISESRWNTGELFF. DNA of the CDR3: TGTGCCATCAGTGAATCGCGATGGAACACCGGGGAGCTGTTTTTT.

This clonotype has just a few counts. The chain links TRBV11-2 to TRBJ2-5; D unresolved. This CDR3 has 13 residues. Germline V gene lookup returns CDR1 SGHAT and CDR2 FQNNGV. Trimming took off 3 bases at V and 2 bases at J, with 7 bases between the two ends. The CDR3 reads CASSFRLQETQYF. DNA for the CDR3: TGTGCCAGCAGCTTCCGACTTCAAGAGACCCAGTACTTC.

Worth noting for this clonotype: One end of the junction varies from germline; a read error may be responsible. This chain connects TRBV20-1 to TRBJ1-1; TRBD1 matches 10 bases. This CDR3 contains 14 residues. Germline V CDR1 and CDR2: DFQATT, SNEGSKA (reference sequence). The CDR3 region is CSAGTGVMNTEAFF. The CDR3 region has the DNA TGCAGTGCTGGGACAGGGGTCATGAACACAGAAGCTTTCTTT.

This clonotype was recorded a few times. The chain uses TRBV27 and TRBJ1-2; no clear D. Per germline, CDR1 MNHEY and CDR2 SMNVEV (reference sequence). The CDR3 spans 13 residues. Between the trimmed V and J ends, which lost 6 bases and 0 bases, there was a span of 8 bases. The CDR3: CASRQTSNYGYTF. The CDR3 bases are TGTGCCAGCAGACAGACATCTAACTATGGCTACACCTTC.

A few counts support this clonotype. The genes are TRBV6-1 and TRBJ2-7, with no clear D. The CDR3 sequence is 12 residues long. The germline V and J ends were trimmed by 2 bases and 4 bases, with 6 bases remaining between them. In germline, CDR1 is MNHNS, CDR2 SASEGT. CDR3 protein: CASSEWKYEQYF. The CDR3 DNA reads TGTGCCAGCAGTGAATGGAAATACGAGCAGTACTTC.

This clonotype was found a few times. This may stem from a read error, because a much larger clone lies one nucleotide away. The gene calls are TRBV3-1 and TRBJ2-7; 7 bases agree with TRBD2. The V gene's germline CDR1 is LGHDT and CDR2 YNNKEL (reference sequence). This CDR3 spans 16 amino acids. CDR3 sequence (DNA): TGTGCCAGCAGCCAAAGGTCTAGCGGAAGCTCCTACGAGCAGCACTTC. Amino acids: CASSQRSSGSSYEQHF.

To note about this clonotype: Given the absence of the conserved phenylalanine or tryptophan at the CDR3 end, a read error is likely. CDR3 sequence (DNA): TGTGCCACCAGCCGGGGGCCCAATGAAAAACTGTTTTCT. Translating it yields CATSRGPNEKLFS. V is TRBV15 and J is TRBJ1-4, with D perhaps TRBD1 (6 bases). V lost 5 bases to trimming and J lost 5 bases, with 9 bases between them. CDR3 size: 13 residues. Germline V gene sequence: CDR1 LNHNV, CDR2 YYDKDF (reference sequence).

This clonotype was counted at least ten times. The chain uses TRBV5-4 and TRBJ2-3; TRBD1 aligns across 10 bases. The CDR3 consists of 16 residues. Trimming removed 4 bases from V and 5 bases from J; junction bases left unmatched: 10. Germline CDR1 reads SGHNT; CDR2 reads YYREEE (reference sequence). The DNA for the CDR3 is TGTGCCAGCAGCCCGGGACAGGGGCCCGGCGAAGATACGCAGTATTTT. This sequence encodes CASSPGQGPGEDTQYF.

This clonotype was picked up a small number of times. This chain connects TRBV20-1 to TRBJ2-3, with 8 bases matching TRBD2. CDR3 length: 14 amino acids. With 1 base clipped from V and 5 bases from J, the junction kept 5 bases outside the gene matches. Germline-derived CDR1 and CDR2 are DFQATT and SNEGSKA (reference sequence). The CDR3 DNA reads TGCAGTGCTAGAGTGGCGGGAGGAAAAGATACGCAGTATTTT. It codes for CSARVAGGKDTQYF.

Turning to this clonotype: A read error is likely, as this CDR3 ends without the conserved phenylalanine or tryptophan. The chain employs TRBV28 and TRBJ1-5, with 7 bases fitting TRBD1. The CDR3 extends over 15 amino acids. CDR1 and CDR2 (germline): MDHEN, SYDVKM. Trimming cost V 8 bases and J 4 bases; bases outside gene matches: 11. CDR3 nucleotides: TGTGCCAGCCTAAAAAATTCAGGGGGTAATCAGCCCCAGCATTAT. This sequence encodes CASLKNSGGNQPQHY.

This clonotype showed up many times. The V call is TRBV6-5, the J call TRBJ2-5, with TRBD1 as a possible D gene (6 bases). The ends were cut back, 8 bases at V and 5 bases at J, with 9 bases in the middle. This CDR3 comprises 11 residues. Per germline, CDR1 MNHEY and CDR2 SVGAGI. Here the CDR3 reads CASVRGETQYF. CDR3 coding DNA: TGTGCCAGCGTCAGGGGTGAGACCCAGTACTTC.

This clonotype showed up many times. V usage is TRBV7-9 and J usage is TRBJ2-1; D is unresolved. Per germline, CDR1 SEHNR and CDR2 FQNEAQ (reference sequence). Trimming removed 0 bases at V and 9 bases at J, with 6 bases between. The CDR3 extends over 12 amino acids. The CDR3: CASSLAVSEQFF. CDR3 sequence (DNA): TGTGCCAGCAGCTTAGCAGTTTCTGAGCAGTTCTTC.

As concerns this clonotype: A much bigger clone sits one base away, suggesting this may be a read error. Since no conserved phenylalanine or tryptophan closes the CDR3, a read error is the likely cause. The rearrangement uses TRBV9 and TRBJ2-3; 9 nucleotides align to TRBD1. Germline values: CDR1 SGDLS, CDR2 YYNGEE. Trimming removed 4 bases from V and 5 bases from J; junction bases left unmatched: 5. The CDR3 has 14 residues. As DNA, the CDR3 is TGTGCCAGCAGCACAGGACAGGGGAGAGATACGCAGTATCTT. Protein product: CASSTGQGRDTQYL.

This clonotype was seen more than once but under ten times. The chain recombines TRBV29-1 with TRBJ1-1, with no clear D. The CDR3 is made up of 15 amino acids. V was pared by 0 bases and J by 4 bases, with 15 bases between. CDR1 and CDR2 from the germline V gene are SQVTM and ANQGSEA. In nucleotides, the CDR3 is TGCAGCGTTGAAGAGGCCGGGCGGTCTGGCACTGAAGCTTTCTTT. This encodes CSVEEAGRSGTEAFF.

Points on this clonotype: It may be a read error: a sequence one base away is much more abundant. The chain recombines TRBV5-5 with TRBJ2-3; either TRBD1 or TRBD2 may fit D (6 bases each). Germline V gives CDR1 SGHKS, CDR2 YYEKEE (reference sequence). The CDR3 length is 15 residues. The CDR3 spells CASSLRGASTDRQYF. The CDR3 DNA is TGTGCCAGCAGCTTAAGGGGGGCCAGCACAGATAGGCAGTATTTT.

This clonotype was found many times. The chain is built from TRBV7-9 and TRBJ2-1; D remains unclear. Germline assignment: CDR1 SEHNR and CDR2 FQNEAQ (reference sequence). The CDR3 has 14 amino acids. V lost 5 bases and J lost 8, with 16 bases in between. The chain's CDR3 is CASSLTAPYHEQFF. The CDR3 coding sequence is TGTGCCAGCAGCCTAACGGCACCTTACCATGAGCAGTTCTTC.

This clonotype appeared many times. The CDR3 DNA is TGTGCCAGCAGTCGACGGACAGGAGCCTACGAGCAGTACTTC. The encoded protein is CASSRRTGAYEQYF. The chain combines TRBV27 with TRBJ2-7, with 7 nucleotides matching TRBD1. CDR1 and CDR2 from the germline V gene are MNHEY and SMNVEV (reference sequence). This CDR3 has 14 amino acids. J gave up 2 bases and V 5 bases, and 6 bases lay outside the gene matches.

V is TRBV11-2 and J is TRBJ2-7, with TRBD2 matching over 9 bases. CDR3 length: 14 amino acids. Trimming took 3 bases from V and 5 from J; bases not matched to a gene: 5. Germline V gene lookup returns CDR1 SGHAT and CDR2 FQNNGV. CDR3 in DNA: TGTGCCAGCAGCTTTAGCGGGAGTAAAGACGAGCAGTACTTC. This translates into CASSFSGSKDEQYF.

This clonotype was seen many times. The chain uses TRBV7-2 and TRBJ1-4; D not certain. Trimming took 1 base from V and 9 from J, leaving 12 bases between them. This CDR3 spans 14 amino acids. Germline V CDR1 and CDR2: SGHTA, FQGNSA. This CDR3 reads CASSLGLPGKKLFF. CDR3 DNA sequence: TGTGCCAGCAGCTTAGGTCTTCCGGGGAAAAAACTGTTTTTT.

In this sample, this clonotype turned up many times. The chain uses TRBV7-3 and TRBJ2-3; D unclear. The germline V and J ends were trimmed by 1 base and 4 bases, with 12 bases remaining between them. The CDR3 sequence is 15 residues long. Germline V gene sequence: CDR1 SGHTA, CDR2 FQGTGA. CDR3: CASSLSPNWADTQYF. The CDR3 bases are TGTGCCAGCAGCTTAAGTCCCAATTGGGCAGATACGCAGTATTTT.